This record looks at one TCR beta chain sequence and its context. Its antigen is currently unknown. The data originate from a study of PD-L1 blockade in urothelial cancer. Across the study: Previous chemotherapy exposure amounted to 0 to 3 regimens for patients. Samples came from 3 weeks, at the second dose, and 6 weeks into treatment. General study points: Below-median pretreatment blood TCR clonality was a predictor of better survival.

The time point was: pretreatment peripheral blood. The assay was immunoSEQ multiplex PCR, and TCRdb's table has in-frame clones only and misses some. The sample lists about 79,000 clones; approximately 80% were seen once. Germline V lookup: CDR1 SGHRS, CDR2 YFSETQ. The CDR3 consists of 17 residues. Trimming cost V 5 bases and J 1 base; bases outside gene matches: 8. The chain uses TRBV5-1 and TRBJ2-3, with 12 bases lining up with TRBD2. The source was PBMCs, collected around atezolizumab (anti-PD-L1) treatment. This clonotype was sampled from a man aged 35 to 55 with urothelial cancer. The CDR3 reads CASSQASGRAGTDTQYF. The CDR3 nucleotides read TGCGCCAGCAGTCAGGCTAGCGGGAGGGCTGGCACAGATACGCAGTATTTT.